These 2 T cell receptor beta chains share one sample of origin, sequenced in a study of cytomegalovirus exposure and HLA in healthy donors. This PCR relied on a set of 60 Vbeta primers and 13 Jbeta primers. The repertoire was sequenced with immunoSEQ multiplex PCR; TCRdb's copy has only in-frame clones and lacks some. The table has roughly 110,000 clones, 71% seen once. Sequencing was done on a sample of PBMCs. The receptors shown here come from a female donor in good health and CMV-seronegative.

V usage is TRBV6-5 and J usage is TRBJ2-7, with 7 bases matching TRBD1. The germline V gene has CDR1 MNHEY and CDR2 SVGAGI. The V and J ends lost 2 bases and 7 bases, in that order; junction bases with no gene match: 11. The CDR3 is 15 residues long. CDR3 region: CASSYPDRAQAEQYF. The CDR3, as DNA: TGTGCCAGCAGTTACCCCGACAGGGCCCAGGCAGAGCAGTACTTC.

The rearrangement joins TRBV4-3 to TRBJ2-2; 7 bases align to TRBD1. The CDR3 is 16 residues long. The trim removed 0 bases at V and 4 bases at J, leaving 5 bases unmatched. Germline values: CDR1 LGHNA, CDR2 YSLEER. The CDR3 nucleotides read TGCGCCAGCAGCCAAGATGGCCAGGGGGTCACCGGGGAGCTGTTTTTT. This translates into CASSQDGQGVTGELFF.